This T cell receptor beta chain was obtained from a study of tissue T cells after allogeneic stem cell transplantation. Some clones are missing from TCRdb's copy, which holds only in-frame ones; the method was immunoSEQ multiplex PCR. Of about 9,900 clones in the sample, 45% to 70% were seen once. The receptor was isolated from a female donor aged 60 or older with lung cancer. This sample comprised tissue from the jejunum, obtained at autopsy.

The CDR3 reads CASSVQGYEQYF. DNA of the CDR3: TGTGCCAGCTCGGTACAGGGGTACGAGCAGTACTTC. The chain recombines TRBV18 with TRBJ2-7, with 7 bases identical to TRBD1. The germline gives CDR1 KGHSH, CDR2 LQKENI. V was pared by 6 bases and J by 4 bases, with 3 bases of the junction left unmatched. This CDR3 comprises 12 residues.